This is a list of T cell receptor beta chains from one sample in a study of PD-L1 blockade in urothelial cancer. Profiled with immunoSEQ multiplex PCR; TCRdb holds only in-frame clones, not every one. The sample consists of more than 35,000 clones, 91% of them appearing once. Sequenced material: PBMCs, taken around atezolizumab (anti-PD-L1) treatment. The receptors here all came from a woman aged 55-69 years with urothelial cancer. Each CDR3 is given with its conserved first and last residue.

j_gene,v_gene,CDR3aa
TRBJ2-3,TRBV5-6,CASSGTSGRWSDTQYF
TRBJ1-2,TRBV5-8,CASSYILTGGDYGYTF
TRBJ1-3,TRBV6-1,CASSEGQISGNTIYF
TRBJ2-1,TRBV7-9,CASSPRGADSYNEQFF
TRBJ1-1,TRBV10-3,CAISGGPGQGNTEAFF
TRBJ2-1,TRBV6-6,CASSYLRDSVSNEQFF
TRBJ1-3,TRBV7-6,CASSLEQTTSGNTIYF
TRBJ2-6,TRBV30,CAWSRGGGGANVLTF
TRBJ1-4,TRBV7-9,CASSWGDRGVKEKLFF
TRBJ2-5,TRBV7-2,CASSPSTGRETQYF
TRBJ2-6,TRBV28,CASSLRQGRGTGANVLTF
TRBJ1-5,TRBV7-9,CASSLSRTAGEPQHF
TRBJ2-7,TRBV9,CASINHPGQTYEQYF
TRBJ2-7,TRBV5-6,CASSLGVGPYEQYF
TRBJ1-2,TRBV27,CASSYIPDKNYGYTF
TRBJ2-7,TRBV5-1,CASSYPTGGLHEQYF
TRBJ2-2,TRBV6-4,CASSDSRGENTGELFF